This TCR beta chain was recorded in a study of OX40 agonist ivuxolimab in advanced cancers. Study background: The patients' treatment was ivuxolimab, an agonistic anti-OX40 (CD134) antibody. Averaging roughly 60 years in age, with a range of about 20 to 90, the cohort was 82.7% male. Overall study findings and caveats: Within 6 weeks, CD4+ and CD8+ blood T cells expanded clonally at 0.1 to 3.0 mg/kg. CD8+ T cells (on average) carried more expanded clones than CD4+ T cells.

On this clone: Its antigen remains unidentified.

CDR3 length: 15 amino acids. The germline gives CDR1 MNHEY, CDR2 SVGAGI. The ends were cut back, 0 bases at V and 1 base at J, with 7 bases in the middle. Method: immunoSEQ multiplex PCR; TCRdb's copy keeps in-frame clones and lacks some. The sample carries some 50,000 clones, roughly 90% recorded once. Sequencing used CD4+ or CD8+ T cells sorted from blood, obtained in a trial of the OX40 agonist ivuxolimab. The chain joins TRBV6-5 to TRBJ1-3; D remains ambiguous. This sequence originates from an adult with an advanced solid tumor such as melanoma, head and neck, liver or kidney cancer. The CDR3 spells CASSYSTDSGNTIYF. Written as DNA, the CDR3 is TGTGCCAGCAGTTACTCGACGGATTCTGGAAACACCATATATTTT.